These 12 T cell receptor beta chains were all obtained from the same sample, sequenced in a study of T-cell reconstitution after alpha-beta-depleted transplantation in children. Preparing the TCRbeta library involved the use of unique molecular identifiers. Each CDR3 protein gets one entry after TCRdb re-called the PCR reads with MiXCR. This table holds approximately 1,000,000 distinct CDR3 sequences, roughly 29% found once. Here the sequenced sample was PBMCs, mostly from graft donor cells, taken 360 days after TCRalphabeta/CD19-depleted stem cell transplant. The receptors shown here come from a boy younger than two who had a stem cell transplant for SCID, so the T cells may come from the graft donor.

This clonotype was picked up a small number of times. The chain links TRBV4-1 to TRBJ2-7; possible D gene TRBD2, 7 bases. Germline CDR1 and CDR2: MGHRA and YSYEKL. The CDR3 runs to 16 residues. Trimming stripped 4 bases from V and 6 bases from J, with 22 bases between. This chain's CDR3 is CASSRSRGGLSFEQYF. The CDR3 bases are TGCGCCAGCAGCCGATCGAGGGGGGGCCTTAGTTTCGAGCAGTACTTC.

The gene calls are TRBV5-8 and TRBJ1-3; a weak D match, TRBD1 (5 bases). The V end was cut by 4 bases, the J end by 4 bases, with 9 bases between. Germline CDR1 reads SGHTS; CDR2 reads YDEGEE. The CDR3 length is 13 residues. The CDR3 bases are TGTGCCAGCAGCCGGGACTGGGGAAACACCATATATTTT. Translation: CASSRDWGNTIYF.

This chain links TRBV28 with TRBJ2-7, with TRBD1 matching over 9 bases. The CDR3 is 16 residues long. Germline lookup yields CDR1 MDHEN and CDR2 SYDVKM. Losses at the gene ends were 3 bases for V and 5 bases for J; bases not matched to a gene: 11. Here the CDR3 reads CASSLRSGTGYHEQYF. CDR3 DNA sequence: TGTGCCAGCAGTTTGAGGTCCGGGACAGGGTACCACGAGCAGTACTTC.

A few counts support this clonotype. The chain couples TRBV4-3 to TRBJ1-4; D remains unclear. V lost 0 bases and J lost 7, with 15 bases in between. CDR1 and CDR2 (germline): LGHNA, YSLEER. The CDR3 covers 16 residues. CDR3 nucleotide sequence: TGCGCCAGCAGCCAAGATTCGGGAGGGCCGAGTGAAAAACTGTTTTTT. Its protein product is CASSQDSGGPSEKLFF.

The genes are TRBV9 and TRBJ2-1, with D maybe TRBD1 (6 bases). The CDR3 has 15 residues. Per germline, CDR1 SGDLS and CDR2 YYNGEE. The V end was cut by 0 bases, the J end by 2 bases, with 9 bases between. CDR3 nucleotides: TGTGCCAGCAGCGTAGGGCCAGGGGCCTACAATGAGCAGTTCTTC. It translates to CASSVGPGAYNEQFF.

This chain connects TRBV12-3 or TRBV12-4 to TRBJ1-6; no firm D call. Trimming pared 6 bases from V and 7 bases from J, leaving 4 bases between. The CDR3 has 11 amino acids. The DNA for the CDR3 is TGTGCCAGCAGACGAAATTCACCCCTCCACTTT. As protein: CASRRNSPLHF.

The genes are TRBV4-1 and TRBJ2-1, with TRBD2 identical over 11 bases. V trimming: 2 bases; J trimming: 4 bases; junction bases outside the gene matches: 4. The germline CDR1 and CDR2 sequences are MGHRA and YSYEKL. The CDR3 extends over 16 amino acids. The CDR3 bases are TGCGCCAGCAGCCAATTGACTAGCGGGGCGTACAATGAGCAGTTCTTC. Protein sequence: CASSQLTSGAYNEQFF.

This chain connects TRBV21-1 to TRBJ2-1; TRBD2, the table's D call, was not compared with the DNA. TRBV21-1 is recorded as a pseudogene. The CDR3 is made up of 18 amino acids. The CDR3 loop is CASSKRVVGEGPYNEQFF. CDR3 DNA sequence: TGTGCCAGCAGCAAAAGGGTAGTGGGTGAGGGGCCTTACAATGAGCAGTTCTTC.

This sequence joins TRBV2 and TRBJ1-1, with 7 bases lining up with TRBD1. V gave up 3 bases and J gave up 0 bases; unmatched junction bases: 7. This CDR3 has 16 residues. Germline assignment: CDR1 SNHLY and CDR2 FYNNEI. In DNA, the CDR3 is TGTGCCAGCAGTGACCCTGAACAGGGGATGAACACTGAAGCTTTCTTT. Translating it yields CASSDPEQGMNTEAFF.

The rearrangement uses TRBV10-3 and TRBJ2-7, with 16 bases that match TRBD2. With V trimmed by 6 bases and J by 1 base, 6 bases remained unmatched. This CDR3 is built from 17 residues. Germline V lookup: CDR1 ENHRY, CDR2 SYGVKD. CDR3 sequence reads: CAISPGLAGGQSYEQYF. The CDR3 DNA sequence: TGTGCCATCAGCCCGGGACTAGCGGGGGGGCAGTCCTACGAGCAGTACTTC.

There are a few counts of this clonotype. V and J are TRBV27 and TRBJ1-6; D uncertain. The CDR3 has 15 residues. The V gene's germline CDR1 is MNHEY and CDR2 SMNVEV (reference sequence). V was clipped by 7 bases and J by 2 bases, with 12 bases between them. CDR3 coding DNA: TGTGCCAGCATGGTGGGAGGGCCCTATAATTCACCCCTCCACTTT. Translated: CASMVGGPYNSPLHF.

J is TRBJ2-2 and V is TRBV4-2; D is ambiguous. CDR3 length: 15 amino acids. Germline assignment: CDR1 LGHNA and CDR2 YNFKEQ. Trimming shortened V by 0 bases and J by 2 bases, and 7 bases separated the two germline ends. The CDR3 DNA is TGTGCCAGCAGCCAAGAGGCTCTTAACACCGGGGAGCTGTTTTTT. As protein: CASSQEALNTGELFF.